Each of the 27 T cell receptor beta chains below was sequenced from the same sample in a study of OX40 agonist ivuxolimab in advanced cancers. TCRdb's copy holds only in-frame clones and misses some; the assay was immunoSEQ multiplex PCR. The table has 55,000 to 70,000 clones, 80% seen once; the top ten hold approximately 1.3%. Sequencing used CD4+ or CD8+ T cells sorted from blood, obtained in a trial of the OX40 agonist ivuxolimab. All receptors come from an adult with an advanced solid tumor such as melanoma, head and neck, liver or kidney cancer.

V gene TRBV18 combines with J gene TRBJ1-4; a possible D gene is TRBD1 (5 bases). V was clipped by 2 bases and J by 8 bases, with 15 bases between them. Germline lookup yields CDR1 KGHSH and CDR2 LQKENI. The CDR3 is 15 amino acids. The CDR3 bases are TGTGCCAGCTCACCAAGACAGAGCGGAAACGAAAAACTGTTTTTT. Its translation is CASSPRQSGNEKLFF.

The chain couples TRBV6-5 to TRBJ1-6; D is undetermined. CDR1 and CDR2 (germline): MNHEY, SVGAGI. There are 15 residues in the CDR3. V lost 4 bases, J lost 7 bases, and 14 bases lay in between. CDR3 coding DNA: TGTGCCAGCAGTTGGGGAGGAAGTCTAAATTCACCCCTCCACTTT. Translating it yields CASSWGGSLNSPLHF.

This clone has a handful of counts. The CDR3 here is CASSLGSSNSPLHF. DNA of the CDR3: TGCGCCAGCAGCTTGGGTTCTAGCAATTCACCCCTCCACTTT. This chain connects TRBV5-1 to TRBJ1-6; D is unclear. V dropped 0 bases and J dropped 7 bases, with 8 bases sitting between them. CDR1 and CDR2 (germline): SGHRS, YFSETQ. The CDR3 contains 14 residues.

The chain carries TRBV18 and TRBJ1-1; no firm D call. Germline values: CDR1 KGHSH, CDR2 LQKENI. This CDR3 is 13 amino acids long. V gave up 3 bases and J gave up 2 bases, with 7 bases separating them. The CDR3 sequence is CASSPTINTEAFF. The CDR3 DNA sequence: TGTGCCAGCTCACCGACGATAAACACTGAAGCTTTCTTT.

J is TRBJ2-5 and V is TRBV9, with D maybe TRBD1 (6 bases). The germline V gene encodes CDR1 SGDLS and CDR2 YYNGEE. The CDR3 length is 14 residues. The V gene lost 0 bases and the J gene lost 5 bases, with 11 bases spanning the gap. The CDR3 loop is CASSVAHREETQYF. In nucleotides, the CDR3 is TGTGCCAGCAGCGTAGCACACAGGGAGGAGACCCAGTACTTC. The full variable domain, with the rest looked up from reference TRBV9 and TRBJ2-5, is DSGVTQTPKHLITATGQRVTLRCSPRSGDLSVYWYQQSLDQGLQFLIQYYNGEERAKGNILERFSAQQFPDLHSELNLSSLELGDSALYFCASSVAHREETQYFGPGTRLLVL.

The gene calls are TRBV18 and TRBJ1-6; D is unresolved. The CDR3 loop spans 16 amino acids. Germline V gene sequence: CDR1 KGHSH, CDR2 LQKENI. Between the trimmed V and J ends, which lost 2 bases and 3 bases, there was a span of 11 bases. The chain's CDR3 is CASSPGGRNYNSPLHF. In DNA form, the CDR3 reads TGTGCCAGCTCACCAGGCGGCCGGAACTATAATTCACCCCTCCACTTT.

V and J are TRBV9 and TRBJ1-3, with TRBD1 as a possible D gene (6 bases). V lost 3 bases, J lost 0 bases, and 10 bases lay in between. The CDR3 sequence is 15 residues long. CDR1 and CDR2 from the germline V gene are SGDLS and YYNGEE. CDR3 protein: CASSGMDSSGNTIYF. The CDR3, as DNA: TGTGCCAGCAGCGGGATGGACAGCTCTGGAAACACCATATATTTT.

This sequence joins TRBV9 and TRBJ1-2; no firm D call. The V end was cut by 0 bases, the J end by 7 bases, with 10 bases between. The length of the CDR3 is 13 residues. Germline CDR1 and CDR2: SGDLS and YYNGEE. The CDR3 is CASSVVTDSGYTF. The CDR3 DNA sequence: TGTGCCAGCAGCGTAGTAACAGACTCTGGCTACACCTTC.

The V gene is TRBV5-6, the J gene TRBJ1-1, with D unresolved. Germline values: CDR1 SGHDT, CDR2 YYEEEE. Trimming removed 4 bases from V and 2 bases from J, with 12 bases in between. The CDR3 has 14 residues. CDR3 sequence (DNA): TGTGCCAGCAGCGGGTTAATTGGAAACACTGAAGCTTTCTTT. Translating it yields CASSGLIGNTEAFF. The entire variable domain, with the rest obtained from reference TRBV5-6 and TRBJ1-1, is as follows: DAGVTQSPTHLIKTRGQQVTLRCSPKSGHDTVSWYQQALGQGPQFIFQYYEEEERQRGNFPDRFSGHQFPNYSSELNVNALLLGDSALYLCASSGLIGNTEAFFGQGTRLTVV.

This clone was found once. This chain uses TRBV6-1 with TRBJ2-4, with 9 bases identical to TRBD2. The CDR3 runs 15 residues. J lost 7 bases, V lost 8 bases, and 12 bases had no gene match. Germline V gene lookup returns CDR1 MNHNS and CDR2 SASEGT. The CDR3 sequence: CASGEAGGSNNIQYF. The CDR3 DNA reads TGTGCCAGCGGGGAAGCGGGGGGCTCGAACAACATTCAGTACTTC.

The chain has TRBV4-2 and TRBJ2-3; a weak D match, TRBD2 (5 bases). The CDR3 loop spans 12 amino acids. The germline CDR1 and CDR2 sequences are LGHNA and YNFKEQ. Trimming shortened V by 0 bases and J by 8 bases, and 6 bases separated the two germline ends. CDR3 bases: TGTGCCAGCAGCCAAGAGAGGGCTACGCAGTATTTT. Protein product: CASSQERATQYF.

The J gene is TRBJ2-7, the V gene TRBV7-9, with TRBD1 identical over 9 bases. The CDR3 runs to 13 residues. Germline values: CDR1 SEHNR, CDR2 FQNEAQ (reference sequence). V dropped 1 base and J dropped 12; count of bases not matched to a gene: 7. CDR3 sequence (DNA): TGTGCCAGCAGCTTAGATATGGGACAGGGACCGTACTTC. Its protein product is CASSLDMGQGPYF.

The chain joins TRBV5-1 to TRBJ2-7; D might be TRBD1 (5 bases). The CDR3 totals 13 residues. V was shortened by 0 bases and J by 6 bases, with 10 bases between the two germline ends. Germline loops: CDR1 SGHRS, CDR2 YFSETQ. The CDR3: CASSLAAGSEQYF. The CDR3 DNA is TGCGCCAGCAGCTTGGCAGCAGGGTCCGAGCAGTACTTC.

This rearrangement joins TRBV19 to TRBJ1-1; a weak D match, TRBD1 (5 bases). The CDR3 is 13 residues long. Germline assignment: CDR1 LNHDA and CDR2 SQIVND (reference sequence). Trimming left V 5 bases short and J 7 bases short, with 14 bases between. The CDR3 reads CASSARDYGEAFF. CDR3 coding DNA: TGTGCCAGTAGTGCCCGGGACTATGGTGAAGCTTTCTTT.

The V call is TRBV2, the J call TRBJ1-3; 8 nucleotides line up with TRBD1. Losses at the gene ends were 6 bases for V and 0 bases for J; bases not matched to a gene: 4. Germline V CDR1 and CDR2: SNHLY, FYNNEI. This CDR3 is 15 amino acids long. The CDR3 DNA follows: TGTGCCAGCAGGACGGGACAGGCCTCTGGAAACACCATATATTTT. It translates to CASRTGQASGNTIYF.

The chain combines TRBV5-4 with TRBJ2-5, with 8 bases identical to TRBD2. Germline V lookup: CDR1 SGHNT, CDR2 YYREEE (reference sequence). This CDR3 is built from 15 residues. The junction had 7 bases not matched to a gene; V was cut back by 1 base and J by 5 bases. Here the CDR3 DNA reads TGTGCCAGCAGCTTGAAAGCGGGGGAGGGGGAGACCCAGTACTTC. Translating gives CASSLKAGEGETQYF. Looking up the rest from reference TRBV5-4 and TRBJ2-5 gives the full variable domain: ETGVTQSPTHLIKTRGQQVTLRCSSQSGHNTVSWYQQALGQGPQFIFQYYREEENGRGNFPPRFSGLQFPNYSSELNVNALELDDSALYLCASSLKAGEGETQYFGPGTRLLVL.

The rearrangement links TRBV5-1 to TRBJ1-1; D possibly corresponds to TRBD1 (6 bases). The CDR3 sequence is 13 residues long. The germline gives CDR1 SGHRS, CDR2 YFSETQ. With 5 bases removed from V and 4 bases from J, the gap between germline ends came to 12 bases. The CDR3 sequence: CASSRGAITEAFF. The CDR3 DNA reads as TGCGCCAGCAGTCGGGGGGCGATCACTGAAGCTTTCTTT.

The sample holds a few counts of this clone. The chain employs TRBV30 and TRBJ2-5; 7 bases are a match to TRBD2. V was pared by 3 bases and J by 4 bases, with 8 bases of the junction left unmatched. This CDR3 has 14 residues. Germline V gene data show CDR1 as GTSNPN and CDR2 as SVGIG (reference sequence). DNA of the CDR3: TGTGCCTGGAGAGAGGCGGGGAGGGGAGAGACCCAGTACTTC. Protein product: CAWREAGRGETQYF.

The chain links TRBV7-6 to TRBJ1-6; TRBD1 matches 10 bases. CDR1 is SGHVS and CDR2 is FNYEAQ in the germline V gene. The V and J ends lost 5 bases and 9 bases, in that order; junction bases with no gene match: 7. The CDR3 covers 15 residues. This chain's CDR3 is CASSGGQGMGSPLHF. CDR3 DNA: TGTGCCAGCAGCGGGGGACAGGGGATGGGTTCACCCCTCCACTTT. Together with reference TRBV7-6 and TRBJ1-6, the CDR3 gives the full variable domain: GAGVSQSPRYKVTKRGQDVALRCDPISGHVSLYWYRQALGQGPEFLTYFNYEAQQDKSGLPNDRFSAERPEGSISTLTIQRTEQRDSAMYRCASSGGQGMGSPLHFGNGTRLTVT.

The chain couples TRBV2 to TRBJ2-5; the match to TRBD2 covers 10 bases. This CDR3 comprises 16 residues. The ends lost 0 bases at V and 5 bases at J; junction bases unmatched: 6. Germline loops: CDR1 SNHLY, CDR2 FYNNEI. This CDR3 is CASSEARLAGVETQYF. CDR3 bases: TGTGCCAGCAGTGAAGCTCGTCTAGCGGGGGTTGAGACCCAGTACTTC.

The J gene is TRBJ2-7, the V gene TRBV5-1; maybe TRBD1 (6 bases). The V end lost 7 bases, the J end lost 0 bases, and 17 bases lay between the germline ends. The CDR3 runs to 15 residues. Germline CDR1 and CDR2: SGHRS and YFSETQ. The CDR3 DNA sequence: TGCGCCAGCCGACCTCCCAAGGACAGCTCCTACGAGCAGTACTTC. Translation gives CASRPPKDSSYEQYF.

Concerning this clone itself: At one end the junction does not follow the germline gene, possibly because of a read error. This rearrangement joins TRBV23-1 to TRBJ1-1; D not resolved. Being an ORF, TRBV23-1 has a function that is uncertain. The CDR3 has 16 amino acids. This CDR3 is CASSPLTLGRLGPWTF. Written as DNA, the CDR3 is TGCGCCAGCAGTCCCTTAACCCTTGGACGGCTTGGGCCTTGGACCTTT.

V and J are TRBV6-4 and TRBJ2-6, with D hard to call. V lost 3 bases and J lost 2, with 5 bases in between. CDR1 is MRHNA and CDR2 is SNTAGT in the germline V gene. CDR3 size: 14 residues. The CDR3 spells CASSEIPGANVLTF. Written as DNA, the CDR3 is TGTGCCAGCAGTGAAATCCCTGGGGCCAACGTCCTGACTTTC.

This clone showed up just a few times. In nucleotides, the CDR3 is TGCAGTGCTAACCAGAACTATGGCTACACCTTC. This sequence encodes CSANQNYGYTF. The rearrangement joins TRBV20-1 to TRBJ1-2; no definite D call. The ends were cut back, 4 bases at V and 2 bases at J, with 5 bases in the middle. Germline V lookup: CDR1 DFQATT, CDR2 SNEGSKA (reference sequence). There are 11 residues in the CDR3.

The chain employs TRBV18 and TRBJ2-7; D not certain. Trimming stripped 3 bases from V and 0 bases from J, with 9 bases between. Germline CDR1 is KGHSH and CDR2 is LQKENI. There are 14 residues in the CDR3. CDR3 residues: CASSPRRDSYEQYF. CDR3 coding DNA: TGTGCCAGCTCACCTAGGAGAGACTCCTACGAGCAGTACTTC.

V usage is TRBV5-1 and J usage is TRBJ1-5; 7 bases map to TRBD1. Trimming removed 5 bases from V and 6 bases from J; junction bases left unmatched: 5. This CDR3 has 13 residues. Germline CDR1 SGHRS, CDR2 YFSETQ. The CDR3 DNA sequence: TGCGCCAGCAGTTTGACAGGGCTTCAGCCCCAGCATTTT. Translation: CASSLTGLQPQHF.

With respect to this clone: Other nucleotide sequences in the sample specify the same CDR3. The chain employs TRBV14 and TRBJ1-1; D is unresolved. The CDR3 length is 16 residues. V lost 5 bases to trimming and J lost 3 bases, with 19 bases between them. Germline values: CDR1 SGHDN, CDR2 FVKESK. CDR3 DNA: TGTGCCAGCAGCGAACTAGGGAGGACCCCCCACACTGAAGCTTTCTTT. The encoded protein is CASSELGRTPHTEAFF.